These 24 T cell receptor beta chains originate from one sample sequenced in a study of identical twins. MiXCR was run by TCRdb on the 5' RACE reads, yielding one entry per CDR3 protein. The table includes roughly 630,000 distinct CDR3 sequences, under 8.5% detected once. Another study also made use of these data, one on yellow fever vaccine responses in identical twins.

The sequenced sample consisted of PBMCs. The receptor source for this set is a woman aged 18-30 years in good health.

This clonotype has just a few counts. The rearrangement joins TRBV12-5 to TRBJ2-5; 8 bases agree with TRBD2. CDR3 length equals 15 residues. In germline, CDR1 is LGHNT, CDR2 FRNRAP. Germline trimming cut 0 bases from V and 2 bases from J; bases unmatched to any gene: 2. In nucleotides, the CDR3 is TGTGCTAGTGGTTTGGTGGCTAGCGGGCAAGAGACCCAGTACTTC. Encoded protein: CASGLVASGQETQYF.

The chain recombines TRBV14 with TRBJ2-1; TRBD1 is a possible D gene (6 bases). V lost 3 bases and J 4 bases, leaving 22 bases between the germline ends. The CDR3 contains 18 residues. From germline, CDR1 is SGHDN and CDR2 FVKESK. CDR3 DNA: TGTGCCAGCAGCCAGGGTGGTTGGGGCAGGGGAAAATACAATGAGCAGTTCTTC. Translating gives CASSQGGWGRGKYNEQFF.

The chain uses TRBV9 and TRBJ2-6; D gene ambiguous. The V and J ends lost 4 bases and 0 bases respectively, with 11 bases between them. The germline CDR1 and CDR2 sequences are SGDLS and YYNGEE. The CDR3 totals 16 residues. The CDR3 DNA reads TGTGCCAGCAGCCCTTCCGGAAGCTCTGGGGCCAACGTCCTGACTTTC. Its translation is CASSPSGSSGANVLTF.

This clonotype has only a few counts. The CDR3 sequence is CASSYSSLGRPLHF. The CDR3 coding sequence is TGTGCCAGCAGTTATAGTTCTTTGGGGCGTCCCCTCCACTTT. The V gene is TRBV6-5, the J gene TRBJ1-6, with a tentative D call TRBD1 (5 bases). This CDR3 is 14 amino acids long. The V gene's germline CDR1 is MNHEY and CDR2 SVGAGI. V lost 3 bases to trimming and J lost 13 bases, with 16 bases between them.

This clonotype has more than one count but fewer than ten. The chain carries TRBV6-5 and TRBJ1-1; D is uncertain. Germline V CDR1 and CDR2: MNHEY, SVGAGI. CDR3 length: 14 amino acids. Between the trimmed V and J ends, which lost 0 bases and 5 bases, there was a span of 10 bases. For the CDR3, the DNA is TGTGCCAGCAGTTACTCAGATACTGAGACTGAAGCTTTCTTT. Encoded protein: CASSYSDTETEAFF.

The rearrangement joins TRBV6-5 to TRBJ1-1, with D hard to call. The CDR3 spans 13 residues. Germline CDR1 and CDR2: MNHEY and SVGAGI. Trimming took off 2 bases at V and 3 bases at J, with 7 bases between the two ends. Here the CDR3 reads CASSYRAYTEAFF. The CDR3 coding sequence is TGTGCCAGCAGTTACAGGGCCTACACTGAAGCTTTCTTT.

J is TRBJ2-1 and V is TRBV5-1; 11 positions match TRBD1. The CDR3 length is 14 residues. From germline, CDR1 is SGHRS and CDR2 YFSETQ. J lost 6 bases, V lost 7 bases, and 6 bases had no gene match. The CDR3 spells CASWTGGFGNEQFF. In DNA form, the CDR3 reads TGCGCCAGCTGGACAGGGGGCTTCGGCAATGAGCAGTTCTTC.

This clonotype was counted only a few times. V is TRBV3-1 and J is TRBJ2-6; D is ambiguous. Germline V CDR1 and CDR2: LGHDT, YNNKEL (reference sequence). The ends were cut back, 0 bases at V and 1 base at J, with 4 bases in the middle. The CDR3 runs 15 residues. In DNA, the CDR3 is TGTGCCAGCAGCCAAGATTGGTCTGGGGCCAACGTCCTGACTTTC. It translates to CASSQDWSGANVLTF.

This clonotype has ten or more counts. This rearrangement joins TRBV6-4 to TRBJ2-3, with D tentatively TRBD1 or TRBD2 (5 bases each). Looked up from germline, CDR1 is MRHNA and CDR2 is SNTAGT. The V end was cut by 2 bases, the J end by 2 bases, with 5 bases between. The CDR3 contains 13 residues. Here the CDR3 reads CASSDGTTDTQYF. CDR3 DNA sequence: TGTGCCAGCAGTGACGGGACCACAGATACGCAGTATTTT.

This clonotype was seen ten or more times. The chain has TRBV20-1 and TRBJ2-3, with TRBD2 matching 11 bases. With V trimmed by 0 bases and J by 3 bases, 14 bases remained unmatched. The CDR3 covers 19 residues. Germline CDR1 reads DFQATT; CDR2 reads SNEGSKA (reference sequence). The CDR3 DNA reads TGCAGTGCTAGAGATATATCACCGCCGACTAGCGGGGTTACAGATACGCAGTATTTT. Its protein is CSARDISPPTSGVTDTQYF.

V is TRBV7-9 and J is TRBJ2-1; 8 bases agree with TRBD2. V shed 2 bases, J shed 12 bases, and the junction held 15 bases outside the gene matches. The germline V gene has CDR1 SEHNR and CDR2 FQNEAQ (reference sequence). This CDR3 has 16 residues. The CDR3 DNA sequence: TGTGCCAGCAGCTTACCCACTAGCGGATTCCCCTACTCGCAGTTCTTC. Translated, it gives CASSLPTSGFPYSQFF.

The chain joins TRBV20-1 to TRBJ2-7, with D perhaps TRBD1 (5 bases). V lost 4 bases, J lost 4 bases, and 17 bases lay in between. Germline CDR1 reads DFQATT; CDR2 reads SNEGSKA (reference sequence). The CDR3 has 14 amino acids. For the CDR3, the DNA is TGCAGTGCTACCTCTGGCGGCAGGGATTACGAGCAGTACGTC. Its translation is CSATSGGRDYEQYV.

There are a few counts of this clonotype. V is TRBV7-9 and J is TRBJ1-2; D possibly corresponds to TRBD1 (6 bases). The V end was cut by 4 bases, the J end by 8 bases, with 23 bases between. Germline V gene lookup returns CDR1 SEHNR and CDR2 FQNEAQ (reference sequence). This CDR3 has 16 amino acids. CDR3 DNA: TGTGCCAGCAGCTCACTAAACACCGGGACACTTTACGGCTACACCTTC. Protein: CASSSLNTGTLYGYTF. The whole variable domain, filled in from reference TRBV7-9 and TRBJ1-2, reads DTGVSQNPRHKITKRGQNVTFRCDPISEHNRLYWYRQTLGQGPEFLTYFQNEAQLEKSRLLSDRFSAERPKGSFSTLEIQRTEQGDSAMYLCASSSLNTGTLYGYTFGSGTRLTVV.

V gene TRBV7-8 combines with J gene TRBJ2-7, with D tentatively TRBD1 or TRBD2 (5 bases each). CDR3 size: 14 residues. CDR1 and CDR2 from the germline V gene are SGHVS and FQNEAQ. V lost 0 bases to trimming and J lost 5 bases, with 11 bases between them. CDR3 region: CASSLARGRDEQYF. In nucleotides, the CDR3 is TGTGCCAGCAGCTTAGCGAGGGGACGGGACGAGCAGTACTTC.

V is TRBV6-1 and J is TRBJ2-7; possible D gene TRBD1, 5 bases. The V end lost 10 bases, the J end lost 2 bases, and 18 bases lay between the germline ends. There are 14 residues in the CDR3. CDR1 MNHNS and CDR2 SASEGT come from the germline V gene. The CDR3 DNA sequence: TGTGCCATTGCACAGGTTTCGGGCCCCTACGAGCAGTACTTC. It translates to CAIAQVSGPYEQYF.

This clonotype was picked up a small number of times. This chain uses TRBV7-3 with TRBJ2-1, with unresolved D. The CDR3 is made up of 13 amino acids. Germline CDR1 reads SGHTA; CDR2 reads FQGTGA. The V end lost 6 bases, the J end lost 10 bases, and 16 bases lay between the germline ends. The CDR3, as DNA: TGTGCCAGCAGTACCTGGACCCAGACCGAGCAGTTCTTC. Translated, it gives CASSTWTQTEQFF. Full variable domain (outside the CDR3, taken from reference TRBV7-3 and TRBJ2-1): GAGVSQTPSNKVTEKGKYVELRCDPISGHTALYWYRQSLGQGPEFLIYFQGTGAADDSGLPNDRFFAVRPEGSVSTLKIQRTERGDSAVYLCASSTWTQTEQFFGPGTRLTVL.

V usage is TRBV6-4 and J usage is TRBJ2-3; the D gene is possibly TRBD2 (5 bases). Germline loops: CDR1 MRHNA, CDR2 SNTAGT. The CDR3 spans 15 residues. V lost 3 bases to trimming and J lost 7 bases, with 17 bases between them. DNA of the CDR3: TGTGCCAGCAGTGAATCCCCGGGGTTAATAAATACGCAGTATTTT. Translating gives CASSESPGLINTQYF.

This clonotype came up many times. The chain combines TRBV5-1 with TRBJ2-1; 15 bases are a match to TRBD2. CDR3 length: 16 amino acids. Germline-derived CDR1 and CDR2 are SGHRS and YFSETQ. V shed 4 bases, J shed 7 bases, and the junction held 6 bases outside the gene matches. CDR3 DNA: TGCGCCAGCAGCGGGAGGACTAGCGGGGGGGAAAATGAGCAGTTCTTC. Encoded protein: CASSGRTSGGENEQFF.

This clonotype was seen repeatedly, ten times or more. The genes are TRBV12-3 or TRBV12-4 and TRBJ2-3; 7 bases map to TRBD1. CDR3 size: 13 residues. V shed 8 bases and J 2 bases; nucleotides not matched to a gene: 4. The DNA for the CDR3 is TGTGCCAGCCGGGGACAGATCACAGATACGCAGTATTTT. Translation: CASRGQITDTQYF.

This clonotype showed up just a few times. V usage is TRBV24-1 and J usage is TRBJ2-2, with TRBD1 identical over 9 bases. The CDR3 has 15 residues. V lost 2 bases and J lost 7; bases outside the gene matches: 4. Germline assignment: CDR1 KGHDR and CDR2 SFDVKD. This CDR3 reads CATSDWDREGGELFF. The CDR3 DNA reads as TGTGCCACCAGTGATTGGGACAGGGAGGGCGGGGAGCTGTTTTTT.

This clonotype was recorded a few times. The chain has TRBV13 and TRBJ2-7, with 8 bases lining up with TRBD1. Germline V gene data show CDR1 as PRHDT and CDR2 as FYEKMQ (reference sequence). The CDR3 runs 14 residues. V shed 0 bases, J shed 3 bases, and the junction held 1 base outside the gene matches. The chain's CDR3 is CASSLGDRDYEQYF. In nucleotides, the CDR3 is TGTGCCAGCAGCTTAGGGGACAGGGACTACGAGCAGTACTTC.

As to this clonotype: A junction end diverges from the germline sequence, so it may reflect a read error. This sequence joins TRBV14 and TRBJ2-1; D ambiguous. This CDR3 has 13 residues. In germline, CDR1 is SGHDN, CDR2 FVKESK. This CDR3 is CASSQAVWDEQLF. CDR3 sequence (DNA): TGTGCCAGCAGCCAAGCTGTTTGGGATGAGCAGCTCTTC.

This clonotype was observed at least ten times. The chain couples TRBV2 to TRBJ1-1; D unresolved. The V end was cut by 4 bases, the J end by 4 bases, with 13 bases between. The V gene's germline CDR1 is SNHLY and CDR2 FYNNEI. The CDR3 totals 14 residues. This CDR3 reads CASSGTMGGTEAFF. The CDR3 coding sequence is TGTGCCAGCAGTGGCACCATGGGCGGCACTGAAGCTTTCTTT.

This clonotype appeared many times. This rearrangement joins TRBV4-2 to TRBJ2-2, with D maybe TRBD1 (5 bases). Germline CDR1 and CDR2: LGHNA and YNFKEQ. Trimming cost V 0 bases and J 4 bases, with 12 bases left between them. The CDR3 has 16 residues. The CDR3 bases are TGTGCCAGCAGCCAAGATTTCCGACAGATCACCGGGGAGCTGTTTTTT. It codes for CASSQDFRQITGELFF.